This T cell receptor (beta chain) was sequenced during a study of cytomegalovirus exposure and HLA in healthy donors. Whole-study results and caveats: Later analysis identified 16,951 TCR beta sequences associated with HLA alleles, using a false discovery rate threshold of 0.05.

The germline gives CDR1 SSHAT, CDR2 FNYEAQ (reference sequence). The CDR3 spans 14 residues. 60 Vbeta and 13 Jbeta primers were used in PCR. Assay used: immunoSEQ multiplex PCR; TCRdb lists only in-frame clones, some missing. The sample records under 130,000 clones, approximately 81% being singletons. The sample holds one count of this clone. Its antigen is currently unknown. One junction end does not reproduce the germline sequence, and a read error may be involved. The sequenced sample was PBMCs. This TCR came from a man younger than 40 in good health and CMV-seronegative. The chain carries TRBV7-7 and TRBJ2-5, with 10 bases aligning to TRBD2. Here the CDR3 reads CASSNSGGTETQYF. The CDR3, as DNA: TGTGCTAGCAGCAATAGCGGGGGGACAGAGACCCAGTACTTC.